The clone carrying this T cell receptor beta chain was seen only a few times. This specimen belongs to a study of Graves' ophthalmopathy and Graves' hyperthyroidism. From RNA, the CDR3 regions of TCR beta chains were amplified and sequenced. Scientists carried out first-round RT-PCR using HTBI primers and then a second-round multiplex PCR. TCRdb reanalysed the multiplex PCR reads using MiXCR and keeps one entry per CDR3 protein. The sample records over 500,000 distinct CDR3 sequences, about 24% being singletons. The germline gives CDR1 MNHEY, CDR2 SMNVEV (reference sequence). The CDR3 totals 14 residues. V shed 6 bases and J 7 bases; nucleotides not matched to a gene: 5.

The specimen sequenced was peripheral blood. This rearrangement joins TRBV27 to TRBJ2-3; TRBD2 agrees at 12 bases. The clonotype comes from a woman under 30 with stable Graves' hyperthyroidism. Some clones in this sample may be carry-over from other donors' samples. In nucleotides, the CDR3 is TGTGCCAGCAGCTTTCTAGCGGGGGGGAATACGCAGTATTTT. As protein: CASSFLAGGNTQYF.